The rows below give T cell receptor beta chains drawn from one sample of a study of T cell responses to AZD1222 COVID-19 vaccine. Libraries were prepared by immunoSEQ multiplex PCR; TCRdb keeps only in-frame clonotypes and omits some of them. The sample records about 120,000 clones, approximately 85% being singletons. The sample here was peripheral blood, taken on day 0 of AZD1222 vaccination. The receptors come from an adult in good health. Each CDR3 is given with its conserved first and last residue. D genes are given only for firm matches. Rows may omit the clone size; those that give it use once, few, many or a size class.

V	size	D	J	CDR3	DNA
TRBV5-1	NA	NA	TRBJ1-4	CASSMTGHHNEKLFF	TGCGCCAGCAGCATGACGGGACACCATAATGAAAAACTGTTTTTT
TRBV28	NA	NA	TRBJ1-3	CASSLYLPGASSGNTIYF	TGTGCCAGCAGTTTATATTTACCGGGGGCGAGCTCTGGAAACACCATATATTTT
TRBV19	NA	TRBD1	TRBJ2-7	CASSMTGFGYEQYF	TGTGCCAGTAGTATGACAGGGTTCGGCTACGAGCAGTACTTC
TRBV5-1	NA	TRBD2	TRBJ2-1	CASSGQRGSYNEQFF	TGCGCCAGCAGCGGCCAGCGGGGCTCCTACAATGAGCAGTTCTTC
TRBV5-1	NA	NA	TRBJ1-2	CASSLAYIVYGYTF	TGCGCCAGCAGCTTGGCATATATCGTATATGGCTACACCTTC
TRBV11-1	once	NA	TRBJ1-2	CASTGADPYGYTF	TGTGCCAGCACTGGGGCAGACCCCTATGGCTACACCTTC
TRBV7-9	NA	TRBD2	TRBJ2-1	CASSPTGTSEVF	TGTGCCAGCAGCCCCACCGGGACTAGCGAAGTCTTC
TRBV11-2	NA	NA	TRBJ2-2	CASSFVAATRGTGELFF	TGTGCCAGCAGCTTTGTAGCGGCTACCCGGGGAACCGGGGAGCTGTTTTTT
TRBV19	few	NA	TRBJ2-2	CASSRGVGSYTGELFF	TGTGCCAGTTCAAGAGGCGTGGGGTCCTACACCGGGGAGCTGTTTTTT
TRBV11-2	NA	TRBD2	TRBJ2-3	CASSKSTSGRTDTQYF	TGTGCCAGCAGCAAAAGCACTAGCGGGCGCACAGATACGCAGTATTTT
TRBV3-1/TRBV3-2	once	NA	TRBJ1-2	CASSQPGAGGYTF	TGTGCCAGCAGCCAGCCAGGGGCGGGAGGCTACACCTTC
TRBV28	NA	NA	TRBJ1-2	CASRDSLYGYTF	TGTGCCAGCAGGGACTCCCTCTATGGCTACACCTTC
TRBV12-3/TRBV12-4	NA	NA	TRBJ1-3	CASSGGGNTIYF	TGTGCCAGCAGCGGGGGGGGAAACACCATATATTTT
TRBV27	NA	NA	TRBJ2-7	CASRDDREQYF	TGTGCCAGCCGAGACGACAGGGAGCAGTACTTC
TRBV9	NA	NA	TRBJ1-3	CASSVLAAGNTIYF	TGTGCCAGCAGCGTTTTGGCAGCTGGAAACACCATATATTTT
TRBV18	NA	NA	TRBJ1-1	CASSPAQDTEAFF	TGTGCCAGCTCACCAGCCCAGGACACTGAAGCTTTCTTT
TRBV5-6	NA	TRBD2	TRBJ2-5	CASSLVVAGGRETQYF	TGTGCCAGCAGCTTGGTGGTAGCGGGGGGGCGAGAGACCCAGTACTTC
TRBV28	NA	NA	TRBJ1-1	CASSLFSTNTEAFF	TGTGCCAGCAGTTTATTTTCAACAAACACTGAAGCTTTCTTT
TRBV4-3	NA	NA	TRBJ2-7	CASSQGLSSYEQYF	TGCGCCAGCAGCCAAGGCCTAAGCTCCTACGAGCAGTACTTC
TRBV4-1	NA	NA	TRBJ1-6	CASSQPPGGLGSPLHF	TGCGCCAGCAGCCAGCCGCCGGGGGGACTGGGTTCACCCCTCCACTTT
TRBV7-2	once	NA	TRBJ2-3	CASSLAQSGTDTQYF	TGTGCCAGCAGCTTAGCGCAGTCAGGGACAGATACGCAGTATTTT
TRBV5-1	NA	TRBD2	TRBJ2-1	CASSLGLAGMGEQFF	TGCGCCAGCAGCTTGGGACTAGCGGGAATGGGTGAGCAGTTCTTC
TRBV12-5	once	NA	TRBJ1-4	CASGFFGGRLEKLFF	TGTGCTAGTGGTTTTTTCGGGGGGCGGTTGGAAAAACTGTTTTTT
TRBV30	NA	NA	TRBJ1-2	CAWSVGIRGVGYGYTF	TGTGCCTGGAGTGTCGGGATTCGCGGGGTCGGTTATGGCTACACCTTC
TRBV10-3	NA	TRBD2	TRBJ2-2	CATGTTQNTGELFF	TGTGCCACCGGGACTACGCAGAACACCGGGGAGCTGTTTTTT
TRBV6-6	NA	NA	TRBJ2-1	CASSRQATSSGEQFF	TGTGCCAGCAGCCGACAAGCTACAAGTTCGGGTGAGCAGTTCTTC
TRBV6-6	NA	TRBD1	TRBJ1-4	CASRTGTGDEKLFF	TGTGCCAGCCGGACCGGGACAGGGGATGAAAAACTGTTTTTT
TRBV2	NA	NA	TRBJ1-5	CASSRQLGGNQPQHF	TGTGCCAGCAGTCGACAGTTGGGGGGCAATCAGCCCCAGCATTTT
TRBV28	NA	TRBD2	TRBJ2-1	CASSLTGGVAGVNEQFF	TGTGCCAGCAGTTTGACGGGCGGAGTAGCGGGGGTTAATGAGCAGTTCTTC
TRBV19	NA	NA	TRBJ1-1	CASSLVVYTEAFF	TGTGCCAGTAGTCTAGTTGTGTACACTGAAGCTTTCTTT
TRBV7-9	NA	NA	TRBJ1-5	CASSFETGGNQPQHF	TGTGCCAGCAGCTTCGAGACAGGCGGCAATCAGCCCCAGCATTTT
TRBV4-3	NA	NA	TRBJ1-2	CASSQTTRGYGYTF	TGCGCCAGCAGCCAAACCACAAGGGGCTATGGCTACACCTTC
TRBV4-1	NA	TRBD1	TRBJ2-7	CASSVTDRGLHEQYF	TGCGCCAGCAGCGTTACGGACAGGGGACTGCACGAGCAGTACTTC
TRBV2	NA	NA	TRBJ2-7	CASAAFTYEQYF	TGTGCCAGCGCAGCTTTTACCTACGAGCAGTACTTC
TRBV6-2/TRBV6-3	NA	NA	TRBJ2-1	CASSYGQSEQFF	TGTGCCAGCAGTTACGGGCAAAGTGAGCAGTTCTTC